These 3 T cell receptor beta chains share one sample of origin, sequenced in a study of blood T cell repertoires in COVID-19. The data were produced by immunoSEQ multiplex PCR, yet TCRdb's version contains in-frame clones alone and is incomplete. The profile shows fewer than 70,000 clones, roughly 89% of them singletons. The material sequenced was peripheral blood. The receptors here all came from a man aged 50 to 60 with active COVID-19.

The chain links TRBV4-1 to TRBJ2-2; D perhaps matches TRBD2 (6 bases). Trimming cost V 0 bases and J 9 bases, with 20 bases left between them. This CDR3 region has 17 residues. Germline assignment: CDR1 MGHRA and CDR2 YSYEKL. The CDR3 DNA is TGCGCCAGCAGCCAAGACGGTATAGCGGCCCCCCCGAGGGAGCTGTTTTTT. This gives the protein CASSQDGIAAPPRELFF.

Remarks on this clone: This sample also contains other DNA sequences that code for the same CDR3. Here the CDR3 DNA reads TGCGCCAGCAGCTTGGTGGCAGGAGGGACCGGGGAGCTGTTTTTT. Its protein is CASSLVAGGTGELFF. The chain is built from TRBV5-1 and TRBJ2-2; D is possibly TRBD2 (6 bases). CDR1 and CDR2 (germline): SGHRS, YFSETQ. The CDR3 loop spans 15 amino acids. V gave up 0 bases and J gave up 5 bases, with 11 bases separating them.

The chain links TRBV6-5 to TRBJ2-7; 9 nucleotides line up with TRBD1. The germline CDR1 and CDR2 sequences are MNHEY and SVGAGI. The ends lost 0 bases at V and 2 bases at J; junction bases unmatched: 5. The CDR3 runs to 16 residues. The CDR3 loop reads CASSYSRDRVAYEQYF. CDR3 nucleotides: TGTGCCAGCAGTTACTCAAGGGACAGGGTTGCCTACGAGCAGTACTTC.